This entry lists 32 T cell receptor beta chains sequenced from one sample in a study of shared clonotypes between healthy human individuals. Sequencing used immunoSEQ multiplex PCR; TCRdb keeps in-frame clones, though not all of them. The sample comprises about 490,000 clones, around 80% of which are singletons, and approximately 12% rests with the top ten. What was sequenced was PBMCs. All receptors come from a woman in her thirties or forties in good health. Some clones in this sample may be carry-over from other donors' samples.

The chain links TRBV4-2 to TRBJ2-2, with TRBD2 matching 12 bases. The V segment lost 4 bases and the J segment 7 bases; nucleotides outside the gene matches: 4. CDR1 is LGHNA and CDR2 is YNFKEQ in the germline V gene. The length of the CDR3 is 15 residues. The CDR3 protein is CASSPRTSGDGELFF. The CDR3 DNA follows: TGTGCCAGCAGCCCCCGGACTAGCGGGGACGGGGAGCTGTTTTTT.

The chain uses TRBV19 and TRBJ2-3, with 9 bases that match TRBD1. There are 13 residues in the CDR3. Germline V gives CDR1 LNHDA, CDR2 SQIVND (reference sequence). J gave up 6 bases and V 8 bases, and 6 bases lay outside the gene matches. CDR3 coding DNA: TGTGCCAGTCAAGACAGGGGGAGGGATACGCAGTATTTT. Amino acid sequence: CASQDRGRDTQYF. Drawing the rest from reference TRBV19 and TRBJ2-3, the complete variable domain is DGGITQSPKYLFRKEGQNVTLSCEQNLNHDAMYWYRQDPGQGLRLIYYSQIVNDFQKGDIAEGYSVSREKKESFPLTVTSAQKNPTAFYLCASQDRGRDTQYFGPGTRLTVL.

The chain couples TRBV5-1 to TRBJ2-7; tentatively, D is TRBD1 (5 bases). Germline CDR1 and CDR2: SGHRS and YFSETQ. V lost 0 bases to trimming and J lost 6 bases, with 10 bases between them. The CDR3 length is 13 residues. The chain's CDR3 is CASSLAGIIEQYF. In DNA form, the CDR3 reads TGCGCCAGCAGCTTGGCAGGGATTATCGAGCAGTACTTC.

This clone occurred once. Possible read error: a much larger clone is one base away. The gene calls are TRBV7-9 and TRBJ2-3, with 11 bases matching TRBD2. Germline V gene lookup returns CDR1 SEHNR and CDR2 FQNEAQ (reference sequence). Trimming removed 3 bases from V and 4 bases from J; junction bases left unmatched: 0. The CDR3 length is 14 residues. As DNA, the CDR3 is TGTGCCAGCAGCTTTAGCGGGAGGGCAGATACGCAGTATTTT. Residues: CASSFSGRADTQYF.

The rearrangement joins TRBV7-8 to TRBJ2-7; D gene ambiguous. The CDR3 extends over 14 amino acids. Trimming left V 2 bases short and J 0 bases short, with 8 bases between. The V gene's germline CDR1 is SGHVS and CDR2 FQNEAQ. The CDR3 spells CASSLKYDSYEQYF. CDR3 sequence (DNA): TGTGCCAGCAGCTTAAAGTACGACTCCTACGAGCAGTACTTC.

The chain uses TRBV28 and TRBJ1-5; D is uncertain. The CDR3 is 12 amino acids. V was clipped by 10 bases and J by 4 bases, with 11 bases between them. The V gene's germline CDR1 is MDHEN and CDR2 SYDVKM. CDR3 coding DNA: TGTGCCACCAAGCAGGCGAATCAGCCCCAGCATTTT. This codes for CATKQANQPQHF. Drawing the rest from reference TRBV28 and TRBJ1-5, the complete variable domain is DVKVTQSSRYLVKRTGEKVFLECVQDMDHENMFWYRQDPGLGLRLIYFSYDVKMKEKGDIPEGYSVSREKKERFSLILESASTNQTSMYLCATKQANQPQHFGDGTRLSIL.

The V call is TRBV5-1, the J call TRBJ2-7; TRBD2 agrees at 9 bases. Germline trimming cut 0 bases from V and 0 bases from J; bases unmatched to any gene: 4. Germline CDR1 reads SGHRS; CDR2 reads YFSETQ. The CDR3 length is 16 residues. The CDR3 loop is CASSLGGGASSYEQYF. In nucleotides, the CDR3 is TGCGCCAGCAGCTTGGGCGGGGGGGCCAGCTCCTACGAGCAGTACTTC.

This clone was counted many times. The chain recombines TRBV7-8 with TRBJ1-1, with TRBD1 as a possible D gene (5 bases). This CDR3 has 12 residues. With 5 bases removed from V and 9 bases from J, the gap between germline ends came to 13 bases. Per germline, CDR1 SGHVS and CDR2 FQNEAQ. The DNA for the CDR3 is TGTGCCAGCAGCCAAATTCAGGGTCAAGCTTTCTTT. Residues: CASSQIQGQAFF.

To note about this clone: A much larger clone lies a single base off, so this may be a read error. In nucleotides, the CDR3 is TGTGCCAGCAGTCCCCGGACAGGGGGCAATCAGCCCCAGCATTTT. Its translation is CASSPRTGGNQPQHF. The V gene is TRBV28, the J gene TRBJ1-5; 9 bases are shared with TRBD1. Germline lookup yields CDR1 MDHEN and CDR2 SYDVKM. V dropped 5 bases and J dropped 2; count of bases not matched to a gene: 4. This CDR3 region has 15 residues.

In its sample, this clone was seen once. V gene TRBV27 combines with J gene TRBJ2-1, with 10 nucleotides matching TRBD2. Unmatched junction bases numbered 15, after V lost 8 bases and J lost 8 bases. Germline V gene sequence: CDR1 MNHEY, CDR2 SMNVEV (reference sequence). CDR3 length equals 16 residues. CDR3 sequence: CASSSVVTSGNDEQFF. The CDR3 coding sequence is TGTGCCAGCTCTTCCGTCGTAACTAGCGGGAATGATGAGCAGTTCTTC.

Concerning this clone itself: At the DNA level, this CDR3 is encoded by other sequences in the same sample as well. The chain combines TRBV11-2 with TRBJ2-1, with D perhaps matching TRBD2 (5 bases). The germline V gene has CDR1 SGHAT and CDR2 FQNNGV. The CDR3 has 13 residues. Trimming shortened V by 5 bases and J by 4 bases, and 9 bases separated the two germline ends. In nucleotides, the CDR3 is TGTGCCAGCAGCCTCGGACTGTACAATGAGCAGTTCTTC. Translation: CASSLGLYNEQFF.

This clone has just a few counts. V is TRBV9 and J is TRBJ2-2; D unclear. The V end lost 4 bases, the J end lost 3 bases, and 10 bases lay between the germline ends. CDR1 and CDR2 from the germline V gene are SGDLS and YYNGEE. The CDR3 is 14 residues long. CDR3 coding DNA: TGTGCCAGCAGCTCGCGGTCCTACACCGGGGAGCTGTTTTTT. Its translation: CASSSRSYTGELFF.

V and J are TRBV6-5 and TRBJ2-7, with 11 bases aligning to TRBD2. The CDR3 consists of 14 residues. Germline V CDR1 and CDR2: MNHEY, SVGAGI. J gave up 2 bases and V 7 bases, and 4 bases lay outside the gene matches. This chain's CDR3 is CASNRLAGTYEQYF. The CDR3, as DNA: TGTGCCAGCAACCGACTAGCGGGGACCTACGAGCAGTACTTC.

The CDR3: CASSLGLLYEQYF. The CDR3 DNA reads as TGTGCCAGCAGCTTGGGACTTCTCTACGAGCAGTACTTC. The chain combines TRBV7-8 with TRBJ2-7, with D possibly TRBD2 on 6 matching bases. This CDR3 comprises 13 residues. V lost 3 bases and J 3 bases, leaving 9 bases between the germline ends. Germline V CDR1 and CDR2: SGHVS, FQNEAQ.

The chain joins TRBV29-1 to TRBJ2-2, with D hard to call. Germline CDR1 and CDR2: SQVTM and ANQGSEA. CDR3 length: 13 amino acids. Trimming pared 1 base from V and 3 bases from J, leaving 6 bases between. DNA of the CDR3: TGCAGCGTTGAAGGTCGCTACACCGGGGAGCTGTTTTTT. Translating it yields CSVEGRYTGELFF.

The chain employs TRBV4-1 and TRBJ2-3; 9 positions match TRBD2. CDR3 length: 16 amino acids. Germline CDR1 reads MGHRA; CDR2 reads YSYEKL. The trim removed 4 bases at V and 2 bases at J, leaving 7 bases unmatched. The CDR3 nucleotides are TGCGCCAGCAGCCTACGGGCGGGAGGGTACACAGATACGCAGTATTTT. Translating gives CASSLRAGGYTDTQYF.

This chain links TRBV7-3 with TRBJ2-5, with 12 bases aligning to TRBD2. The CDR3 runs to 16 residues. Germline V gene data show CDR1 as SGHTA and CDR2 as FQGTGA. V lost 2 bases to trimming and J lost 2 bases; unmatched junction nucleotides: 3. CDR3 amino acids: CASSLPLAGGQETQYF. The DNA for the CDR3 is TGTGCCAGCAGCTTACCACTAGCGGGAGGTCAAGAGACCCAGTACTTC.

Concerning this clone itself: Other nucleotide sequences from this sample produce the same CDR3. The chain is built from TRBV2 and TRBJ2-7, with unresolved D. CDR1 and CDR2 from the germline V gene are SNHLY and FYNNEI. Deletions cut 3 bases from V and 2 bases from J, with 8 bases between. The CDR3 is 13 amino acids. The CDR3 DNA reads TGTGCCAGCAGTGAGGCTGCGCCCTACGAGCAGTACTTC. It codes for CASSEAAPYEQYF.

CDR3 sequence: CARRRGTGAEQYF. In DNA, the CDR3 is TGTGCCAGAAGGCGAGGGACAGGGGCCGAGCAGTACTTC. This chain joins TRBV6-1 and TRBJ2-7; 10 bases align to TRBD1. In germline, CDR1 is MNHNS, CDR2 SASEGT. V was pared by 9 bases and J by 6 bases, with 8 bases of the junction left unmatched. This CDR3 has 13 residues.

V gene TRBV18 combines with J gene TRBJ1-2; tentative D call: TRBD1 (5 bases). The germline V and J ends were trimmed by 0 bases and 5 bases, with 16 bases remaining between them. In germline, CDR1 is KGHSH, CDR2 LQKENI. The CDR3 covers 16 residues. The DNA for the CDR3 is TGTGCCAGCTCACCACCTAGCACAGGCGGAGAGTATGGCTACACCTTC. Residues: CASSPPSTGGEYGYTF.

V is TRBV7-3 and J is TRBJ1-1; 9 bases are a match to TRBD1. The germline CDR1 and CDR2 sequences are SGHTA and FQGTGA. The J segment lost 3 bases and the V segment lost 2 bases, leaving 16 bases of the junction unmatched. There are 19 residues in the CDR3. CDR3 DNA: TGTGCCAGCAGCTTACGGTTACCGGGACAGGGCCCCCGGGACACTGAAGCTTTCTTT. It codes for CASSLRLPGQGPRDTEAFF. Variable domain in full (rest from reference TRBV7-3 and TRBJ1-1): GAGVSQTPSNKVTEKGKYVELRCDPISGHTALYWYRQSLGQGPEFLIYFQGTGAADDSGLPNDRFFAVRPEGSVSTLKIQRTERGDSAVYLCASSLRLPGQGPRDTEAFFGQGTRLTVV.

The chain has TRBV9 and TRBJ1-1, with 8 bases lining up with TRBD1. Per germline, CDR1 SGDLS and CDR2 YYNGEE. Unmatched junction bases numbered 3, after V lost 1 base and J lost 1 base. The CDR3 is made up of 15 amino acids. In DNA, the CDR3 is TGTGCCAGCAGCGTACTAGACAGGGGGAACACTGAAGCTTTCTTT. Amino acid sequence: CASSVLDRGNTEAFF.

The chain carries TRBV5-4 and TRBJ2-1; perhaps TRBD1 as D (5 bases). CDR1 SGHNT and CDR2 YYREEE come from the germline V gene (reference sequence). V lost 0 bases, J lost 4 bases, and 8 bases lay in between. The CDR3 has 14 amino acids. The CDR3 here is CASSLGWTYNEQFF. CDR3 DNA sequence: TGTGCCAGCAGCTTGGGGTGGACATACAATGAGCAGTTCTTC.

The V gene is TRBV5-1, the J gene TRBJ2-7; 8 bases map to TRBD1. Germline V gives CDR1 SGHRS, CDR2 YFSETQ. V lost 0 bases and J lost 7; bases outside the gene matches: 9. The CDR3 loop spans 15 amino acids. CDR3 in DNA: TGCGCCAGCAGCTTGGCAGCAGGGGGCGTTGAAGAGCAGTACTTC. It translates to CASSLAAGGVEEQYF.

This chain links TRBV6-6 with TRBJ2-5; TRBD2 matches 10 bases. V was pared by 3 bases and J by 5 bases, with 6 bases of the junction left unmatched. Per germline, CDR1 MNHNY and CDR2 SVGAGI (reference sequence). The CDR3 loop spans 15 amino acids. The DNA of the CDR3 is TGTGCCAGCAGTTATTCTAGCGGGAGCGGGGAGACCCAGTACTTC. Its translation is CASSYSSGSGETQYF.

J is TRBJ2-5 and V is TRBV13; the match to TRBD2 covers 10 bases. J was trimmed by 5 bases and V by 5 bases; bases with no gene match: 8. CDR3 length equals 15 residues. From germline, CDR1 is PRHDT and CDR2 FYEKMQ (reference sequence). The CDR3 loop reads CASSIQREGAETQYF. Written as DNA, the CDR3 is TGTGCCAGCAGCATACAGCGGGAGGGCGCTGAGACCCAGTACTTC.

The gene calls are TRBV7-9 and TRBJ2-3, with 9 bases lining up with TRBD2. Germline values: CDR1 SEHNR, CDR2 FQNEAQ (reference sequence). V was clipped by 5 bases and J by 4 bases; unmatched bases: 4. The CDR3 consists of 14 residues. CDR3 DNA: TGTGCCAGCAGCCCCGGGACTAGCTCAGATACGCAGTATTTT. Encoded protein: CASSPGTSSDTQYF.

This sequence joins TRBV11-3 and TRBJ2-3; possibly TRBD1 for D (6 bases). Germline CDR1 reads SGHNT; CDR2 reads YENEEA. V lost 3 bases, J lost 0 bases, and 13 bases lay in between. The CDR3 is 16 residues long. The CDR3 region is CASSLGAEGSTDTQYF. CDR3 nucleotide sequence: TGTGCCAGCAGCTTGGGGGCGGAAGGAAGCACAGATACGCAGTATTTT.

This chain uses TRBV7-9 with TRBJ2-5; tentatively, D is TRBD2 (6 bases). Germline V gene lookup returns CDR1 SEHNR and CDR2 FQNEAQ (reference sequence). Trimming stripped 2 bases from V and 1 base from J, with 8 bases between. The CDR3 consists of 14 residues. The CDR3 DNA reads as TGTGCCAGCAGCTTAACTAGCCTCCAAGAGACCCAGTACTTC. It translates to CASSLTSLQETQYF.

This chain connects TRBV25-1 to TRBJ2-5; D possibly corresponds to TRBD1 (6 bases). CDR1 is MGHDK and CDR2 is SYGVNS in the germline V gene. V lost 3 bases, J lost 5 bases, and 10 bases lay in between. This CDR3 region has 13 residues. CDR3 in amino acids: CASSDAGAETQYF. CDR3 DNA sequence: TGTGCCAGCAGTGATGCAGGGGCGGAGACCCAGTACTTC.

The rearrangement links TRBV19 to TRBJ1-5; the D gene is possibly TRBD1 (6 bases). With 7 bases removed from V and 3 bases from J, the gap between germline ends came to 16 bases. This CDR3 contains 15 residues. Germline V CDR1 and CDR2: LNHDA, SQIVND (reference sequence). CDR3 region: CASTPLGTNNQPQHF. CDR3 sequence (DNA): TGTGCCAGTACCCCCCTTGGGACAAACAATCAGCCCCAGCATTTT.

In this sample, this clone turned up a few times. V and J are TRBV29-1 and TRBJ2-1; 11 bases fit TRBD2. The ends lost 6 bases at V and 10 bases at J; junction bases unmatched: 11. The CDR3 is 14 residues long. Looked up from germline, CDR1 is SQVTM and CDR2 is ANQGSEA. CDR3 residues: CSVGSGRARGEQFF. For the CDR3, the DNA is TGCAGCGTCGGTAGCGGGAGGGCCAGAGGGGAGCAGTTCTTC.